This T cell receptor (beta chain) was identified in a study of shared clonotypes between healthy human individuals. Looking at the study overall: Donors consisted of two women and a few men between 18 and 49.

How the authors handled the data: ImmunoSEQ supplied junction-only sequences lacking quality scores, so filtering was different. TCRdb keeps only in-frame clones here, not all; method: immunoSEQ multiplex PCR. V and J calls and clone size are given by that table; D and trimming were obtained from the DNA. Among 2 million to 2.5 million clones listed, approximately 96% were seen once. A note on this clone: Its matching antigen is unknown.

The CDR3 consists of 14 residues. The V end was cut by 3 bases, the J end by 3 bases, with 8 bases between. Germline CDR1 KGHSH, CDR2 LQKENI. Whole-study findings and limits: A generally larger estimated richness was seen in naive subsets than in memory subsets.

Donors were Caucasian adults residing in Nashville, Tennessee, USA. The J gene is TRBJ1-4, the V gene TRBV18, with D uncertain. The specimen sequenced was naive CD4+ T cells sorted from blood. Noted subset: CD45RA+ positively selected. The clonotype originates from a man aged 18 to 29 in good health. CDR3 in amino acids: CASSPSTPNEKLFF. In DNA form, the CDR3 reads TGTGCCAGCTCACCTTCGACACCTAATGAAAAACTGTTTTTT.